This TCR beta chain stems from a study of T cell responses to AZD1222 COVID-19 vaccine (dated by TCRdb to the early 2020s). About the investigation overall: AZD1222 recipients given second doses at about 4 weeks or at about 12 weeks were pooled, since spike-specific TCR depth and breadth were not found to differ between the two schedules. TCR sequencing was performed for 230 to 250 trial participants, of whom about 200 were given two doses of AZD1222 and 26 were given two doses of MenACWY control vaccine. Trial participants were enrolled by age into 18-55, 56-69 and 70-plus year subgroups, with roughly 150, 30 and 60 TCR-sequenced participants respectively. The research as a whole found: Because no day 14 peak-response samples were available, repertoires were characterized only after the peak T cell response. A significant rise in spike-specific TCR breadth and depth was observed after two AZD1222 doses relative to day 0 and relative to MenACWY recipients. Reportedly, close to half of the unique spike-specific TCRs recognized epitopes lying outside the regions that are mutated in the B.1.351 and B.1.1.7 variants. Participants were mostly white British and included more females than males, and it was suggested by the authors that clonal diversity may have been underestimated. In the small 56-69-year group, the increase in depth fell short of significance, most likely because of low power. Conclusions about previously exposed vaccinees are limited, since just 6 or 7 AZD1222 recipients were seropositive for SARS-CoV-2 at baseline. CD4 TCRs associated with the vaccine covered the entire spike protein, and the dominant responses were in regions 160-218 and 743-854.

Concerning this clone itself: The clone's antigen remains unknown. The input lacks base qualities; no much larger clone sits a single base away.

Sequences MNHEY (CDR1) and SVGEGT (CDR2) are obtained from the germline V gene. The cysteine opens and the phenylalanine closes a CDR3 of 16 amino acids. Only the CDR3 portion is preserved as DNA: 48 bases, with reading frame beginning at the first base. V is reduced by 4 bases and J by 8 bases, leaving a spacing of 18 bases between them. The CDR3 regions of human TCRbeta chains were subjected to immunosequencing. The source study handled its data this way. TCRs in the repertoires were compared against a reference library of SARS-CoV-2-specific TCRs that had been generated with the MIRA antigen-specificity platform. Breadth was defined as the fraction of unique TCRs that were SARS-CoV-2-associated, and depth was defined as the fraction of total T cells that were SARS-CoV-2-associated. Using the MIRA data, every spike-specific TCR was mapped to the spike region that the TCR reacted to and assigned to either a CD4 or a CD8 class. Log10-transformed breadth and depth values were compared by one-way ANOVA with Sidak's multiple comparisons tests. Entries here come from immuneACCESS through TCRdb and include only in-frame sequences with V and J called. Some clones fail to appear in such tables; in the studies checked, an unresolved V gene covers under half of the shortfall, and the cause of the remainder is unknown. V, J and clone size are those of that table, while D and trimming were read from the DNA. This sample holds approximately 71,000 clones; 80% were observed only once. About 12% of the sample is taken by the ten largest.

Sample time point, as interpreted from the label and publication: baseline before first vaccination. The vaccinee samples were drawn from two UK trials, COV001 and COV002, one of which was a single-blind randomized controlled phase 2/3 trial testing AZD1222 (ChAdOx1 nCoV-19) in healthy adults. For TCRbeta chain sequencing, PBMC samples were collected from trial participants at day 0 and at day 28 after the second dose. Sequences were derived from peripheral blood, sampled on day 0 of AZD1222 vaccination. Recombination linked TRBV6-2 or TRBV6-3 to TRBJ2-6, with an unclear D gene assignment. The receptor comes from an adult in good health. The DNA reads TGTGCCAGCAGTTCCCGGGTCCGGCCTCCCCCCAACGTCCTGACTTTC. It specifies CASSSRVRPPPNVLTF.